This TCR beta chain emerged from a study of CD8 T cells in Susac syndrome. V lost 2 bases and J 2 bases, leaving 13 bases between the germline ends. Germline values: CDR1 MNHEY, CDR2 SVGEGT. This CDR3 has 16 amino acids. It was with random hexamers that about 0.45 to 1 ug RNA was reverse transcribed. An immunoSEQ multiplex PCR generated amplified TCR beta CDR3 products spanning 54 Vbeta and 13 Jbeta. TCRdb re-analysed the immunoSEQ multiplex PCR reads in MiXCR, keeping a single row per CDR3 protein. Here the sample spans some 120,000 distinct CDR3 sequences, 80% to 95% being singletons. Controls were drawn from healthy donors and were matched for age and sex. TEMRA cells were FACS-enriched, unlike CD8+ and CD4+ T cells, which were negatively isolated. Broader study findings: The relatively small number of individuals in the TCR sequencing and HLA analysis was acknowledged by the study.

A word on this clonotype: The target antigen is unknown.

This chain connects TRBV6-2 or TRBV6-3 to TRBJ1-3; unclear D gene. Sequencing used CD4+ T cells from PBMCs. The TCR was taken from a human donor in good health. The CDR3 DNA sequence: TGTGCCAGCAGTTACCGTCGTGGGGAGACTGGAAACACCATATATTTT. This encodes CASSYRRGETGNTIYF.